This record concerns one T cell receptor beta chain sequence. The antigen is unknown. This entry belongs to a study of T cell responses to AZD1222 COVID-19 vaccine. The study's findings and limits: Vaccination with two AZD1222 doses was followed by a rise in Spike-specific TCR breadth and depth. Mostly white British, mostly female donors; authors suggested clonal diversity may be underestimated.

Clones were sequenced by immunoSEQ multiplex PCR, and TCRdb holds only the in-frame ones, with some missing. The sample includes about 120,000 clones, approximately 94% of them seen just once. With 3 bases clipped from V and 4 bases from J, the junction kept 9 bases outside the gene matches. Germline-derived CDR1 and CDR2 are LGHDT and YNNKEL (reference sequence). This CDR3 has 17 residues. This receptor was obtained from an adult who received the AZD1222 COVID-19 vaccine. Sequenced here: peripheral blood, sampled 28 days after the second AZD1222 dose. J is TRBJ2-1 and V is TRBV3-1 (or the pseudogene TRBV3-2); TRBD2 matches 10 bases. CDR3: CASSHYSSGGPYNEQFF. The CDR3 coding sequence is TGTGCCAGCAGCCATTATAGTAGCGGGGGGCCGTACAATGAGCAGTTCTTC.